The clone carrying this T cell receptor beta chain was seen more than once but under ten times. Its antigen remains unknown. The data were taken from a study of cytomegalovirus exposure and HLA in healthy donors. Points from the study as a whole: Associated with HLA alleles at 0.05 false discovery rate in a later analysis were some 16,000 TCR beta sequences.

In the PCR, 60 Vbeta and 13 Jbeta primers were used. Method: immunoSEQ multiplex PCR; TCRdb's copy keeps in-frame clones and lacks some. The data hold roughly 100,000 clones, with approximately 75% observed a single time. The CDR3 length is 16 residues. Germline-derived CDR1 and CDR2 are MNHNS and SASEGT. V was pared by 2 bases and J by 0 bases, with 6 bases of the junction left unmatched. This receptor was identified in a woman aged 35 to 49 in good health and CMV-seronegative. The rearrangement links TRBV6-1 to TRBJ2-7; 8 nucleotides align to TRBD2. Sequenced input: PBMCs. The CDR3 is CASSEWAGGSSYEQYF. The DNA of the CDR3 is TGTGCCAGCAGTGAATGGGCGGGGGGCAGCTCCTACGAGCAGTACTTC.